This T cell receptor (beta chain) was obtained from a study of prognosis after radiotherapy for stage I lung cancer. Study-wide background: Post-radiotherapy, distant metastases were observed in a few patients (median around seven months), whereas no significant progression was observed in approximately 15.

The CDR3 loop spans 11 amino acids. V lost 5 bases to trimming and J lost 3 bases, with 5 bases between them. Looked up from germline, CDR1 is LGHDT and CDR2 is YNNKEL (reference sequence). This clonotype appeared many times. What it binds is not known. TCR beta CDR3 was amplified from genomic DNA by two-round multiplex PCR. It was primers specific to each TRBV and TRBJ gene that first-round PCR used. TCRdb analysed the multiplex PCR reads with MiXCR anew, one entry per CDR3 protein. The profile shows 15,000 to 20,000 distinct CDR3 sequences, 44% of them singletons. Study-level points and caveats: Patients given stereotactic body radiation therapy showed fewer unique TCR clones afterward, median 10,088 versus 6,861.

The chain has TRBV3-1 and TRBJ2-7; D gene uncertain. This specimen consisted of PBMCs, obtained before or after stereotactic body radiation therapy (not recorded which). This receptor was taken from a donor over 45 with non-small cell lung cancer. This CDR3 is CASSRHYEQYF. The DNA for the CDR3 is TGTGCCAGCAGCAGACACTACGAGCAGTACTTC.